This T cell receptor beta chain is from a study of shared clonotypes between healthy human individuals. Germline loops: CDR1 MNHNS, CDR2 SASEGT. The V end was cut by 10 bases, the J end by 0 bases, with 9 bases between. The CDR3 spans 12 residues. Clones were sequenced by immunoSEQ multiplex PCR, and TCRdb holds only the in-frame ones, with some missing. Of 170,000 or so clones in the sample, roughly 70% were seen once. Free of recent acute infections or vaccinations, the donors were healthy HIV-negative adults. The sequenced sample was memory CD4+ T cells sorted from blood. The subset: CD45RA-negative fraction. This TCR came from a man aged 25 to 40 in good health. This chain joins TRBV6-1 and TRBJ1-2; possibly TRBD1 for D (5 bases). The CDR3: CATGHSNYGYTF. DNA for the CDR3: TGTGCCACAGGACACTCTAACTATGGCTACACCTTC.